Shown below are 15 T cell receptor beta chains from a single sample sequenced in a study of Ad26.COV2.S vaccination and SARS-CoV-2 variants. Repertoires were generated with immunoSEQ multiplex PCR, while TCRdb's copy carries only in-frame clones and drops some. The table records some 320,000 clones, roughly 84% of them present only once. The treatment denotes: some 20 received Ad26.COV2.S at low or high dose, single or two shots; 5 received placebo; per-sample allocation not given. The investigators took samples on day 63 after the first vaccine or placebo injection. Sequencing was performed on peripheral blood, taken in a trial of Ad26.COV2.S vaccine versus placebo. Receptor source: a person aged 18-60 years who received the Ad26.COV2.S COVID-19 vaccine or a placebo.

The V call is TRBV20-1, the J call TRBJ1-1; perhaps TRBD1 as D (5 bases). V shed 7 bases and J shed 3 bases, with 9 bases lying between them. Germline lookup yields CDR1 DFQATT and CDR2 SNEGSKA (reference sequence). CDR3 length: 11 amino acids. Written as DNA, the CDR3 is TGCAGTGTTGGGGCTGACACTGAAGCTTTCTTT. It translates to CSVGADTEAFF.

The J gene is TRBJ2-1, the V gene TRBV15; no firm D call. From germline, CDR1 is LNHNV and CDR2 YYDKDF (reference sequence). The V end was cut by 1 base, the J end by 8 bases, with 15 bases between. The CDR3 sequence is 15 residues long. In DNA form, the CDR3 reads TGTGCCACCAGCAGAGTACGGGTGACGGTGTATGAGCAGTTCTTC. Amino acids: CATSRVRVTVYEQFF.

J is TRBJ2-7 and V is TRBV6-6, with no clear D. The CDR3 extends over 14 amino acids. V lost 5 bases and J 0 bases, leaving 11 bases between the germline ends. Looked up from germline, CDR1 is MNHNY and CDR2 is SVGAGI (reference sequence). Here the CDR3 DNA reads TGTGCCAGCAGTCTTTCGACAAGCTCCTACGAGCAGTACTTC. Its translation is CASSLSTSSYEQYF.

The V gene is TRBV5-1, the J gene TRBJ2-1, with 13 bases identical to TRBD2. With 1 base clipped from V and 9 bases from J, the junction kept 4 bases outside the gene matches. The CDR3 has 15 residues. Germline V gene sequence: CDR1 SGHRS, CDR2 YFSETQ. The CDR3 nucleotides are TGCGCCAGCAGCTTGACTAGCGGGGGGGCCCCTGAGCAGTTCTTC. It is translated as CASSLTSGGAPEQFF.

This clone appeared a single time. The V call is TRBV4-1, the J call TRBJ2-7, with TRBD1 matching over 8 bases. V was clipped by 5 bases and J by 4 bases; unmatched bases: 7. The CDR3 spans 14 residues. Looked up from germline, CDR1 is MGHRA and CDR2 is YSYEKL. For the CDR3, the DNA is TGCGCCAGCAGCTTCCGGGACAGGACGTACGAGCAGTACTTC. It specifies CASSFRDRTYEQYF.

This clone has a single count. This sequence joins TRBV5-1 and TRBJ1-1; 9 nucleotides line up with TRBD1. Per germline, CDR1 SGHRS and CDR2 YFSETQ. The CDR3 sequence is 14 residues long. V dropped 0 bases and J dropped 11; count of bases not matched to a gene: 8. The CDR3: CASSLAGQGRLAFF. The CDR3 DNA is TGCGCCAGCAGCTTGGCGGGACAGGGAAGGTTGGCTTTCTTT.

This chain links TRBV10-3 with TRBJ1-1, with D possibly being TRBD1 (6 bases). This CDR3 comprises 12 residues. Germline lookup yields CDR1 ENHRY and CDR2 SYGVKD. V lost 11 bases and J 1 base, leaving 11 bases between the germline ends. The CDR3 sequence: CAVGQKNTEAFF. CDR3 DNA sequence: TGTGCCGTTGGACAGAAGAACACTGAAGCTTTCTTT.

The rearrangement uses TRBV6-1 and TRBJ1-1; tentative D call: TRBD1 (6 bases). The V gene's germline CDR1 is MNHNS and CDR2 SASEGT. Trimming pared 2 bases from V and 7 bases from J, leaving 14 bases between. This CDR3 spans 14 amino acids. The CDR3, as DNA: TGTGCCAGCAGTGAACGGTCAGGGGTGGATGAAGCTTTCTTT. Residues: CASSERSGVDEAFF.

The rearrangement joins TRBV19 to TRBJ1-5; 7 bases match TRBD1. Looked up from germline, CDR1 is LNHDA and CDR2 is SQIVND (reference sequence). The CDR3 spans 15 residues. With V trimmed by 5 bases and J by 0 bases, 4 bases remained unmatched. CDR3 coding DNA: TGTGCCAGTAGTGAACAGGGGAATAGCAATCAGCCCCAGCATTTT. It codes for CASSEQGNSNQPQHF.

The chain is built from TRBV6-5 and TRBJ1-6; a weak D match, TRBD1 (5 bases). Germline V CDR1 and CDR2: MNHEY, SVGAGI. Trimming removed 0 bases from V and 7 bases from J, with 13 bases in between. This CDR3 is built from 16 residues. This CDR3 is CASSYSGPNANSPLHF. CDR3 nucleotide sequence: TGTGCCAGCAGTTACTCGGGGCCAAACGCGAATTCACCCCTCCACTTT.

This clone was seen more than once but under ten times. The chain combines TRBV4-2 with TRBJ2-7; 8 bases match TRBD2. The germline V gene has CDR1 LGHNA and CDR2 YNFKEQ. V lost 0 bases, J lost 3 bases, and 7 bases stayed unmatched. The CDR3 has 16 amino acids. CDR3 in amino acids: CASSQDRGLGVYEQYF. CDR3 sequence (DNA): TGTGCCAGCAGCCAAGATCGGGGACTAGGTGTCTACGAGCAGTACTTC.

The gene calls are TRBV5-6 and TRBJ2-2; TRBD1 matches 7 bases. The CDR3 is made up of 16 amino acids. Per the germline V gene, CDR1 is SGHDT and CDR2 is YYEEEE. The trim removed 2 bases at V and 0 bases at J, leaving 4 bases unmatched. The CDR3 sequence: CASSLPTGTNTGELFF. The DNA of the CDR3 is TGTGCCAGCAGCTTACCGACAGGGACGAACACCGGGGAGCTGTTTTTT.

The sample holds one count of this clone. The chain has TRBV12-5 and TRBJ2-3; no clear D. The CDR3 is 11 amino acids. The germline V gene encodes CDR1 LGHNT and CDR2 FRNRAP. Trimming stripped 4 bases from V and 5 bases from J, with 4 bases between. This CDR3 is CASGSQDTQYF. Written as DNA, the CDR3 is TGTGCTAGTGGTTCACAAGATACGCAGTATTTT.

V usage is TRBV11-2 and J usage is TRBJ1-2; D not certain. V was clipped by 1 base and J by 2 bases, with 2 bases between them. The CDR3 extends over 12 amino acids. Looked up from germline, CDR1 is SGHAT and CDR2 is FQNNGV. The CDR3 region is CASSLGNYGYTF. The CDR3 region has the DNA TGTGCCAGCAGCTTAGGGAACTATGGCTACACCTTC.

This rearrangement joins TRBV19 to TRBJ1-3; TRBD1 aligns across 9 bases. CDR3 length: 14 residues. The ends lost 8 bases at V and 4 bases at J; junction bases unmatched: 6. The germline V gene has CDR1 LNHDA and CDR2 SQIVND (reference sequence). CDR3 amino acids: CASSRQGVGNTIYF. In DNA form, the CDR3 reads TGTGCCAGTTCCCGACAGGGGGTAGGAAACACCATATATTTT.